This record concerns one T cell receptor beta chain sequence. The antigen is undetermined. These data belong to a study of OX40 agonist ivuxolimab in advanced cancers. The wider study: Every 2 weeks, ivuxolimab was infused into the patients intravenously at between 0.01 and 10 mg/kg. Overall study findings and caveats: There was clonal expansion of CD4+ and CD8+ blood T cells by week 6 at 0.1 to 3.0 mg/kg.

Libraries were prepared by immunoSEQ multiplex PCR; TCRdb keeps only in-frame clonotypes and omits some of them. Of some 65,000 clones in the sample, about nine tenths were seen once. Germline values: CDR1 SGHTA, CDR2 FQGNSA. Trimming took 5 bases from V and 1 from J; bases not matched to a gene: 2. This CDR3 is 14 amino acids long. This chain links TRBV7-2 with TRBJ2-1; TRBD1 aligns across 7 bases. The sequenced sample was CD4+ or CD8+ T cells sorted from blood, obtained in a trial of the OX40 agonist ivuxolimab. The TCR sequence derives from an adult with an advanced solid tumor such as melanoma, head and neck, liver or kidney cancer. The CDR3 protein is CASSPDRSYNEQFF. DNA for the CDR3: TGTGCCAGCAGCCCGGACAGGTCCTACAATGAGCAGTTCTTC. Based on the CDR3 plus reference TRBV7-2 and TRBJ2-1, the full variable domain is GAGVSQSPSNKVTEKGKDVELRCDPISGHTALYWYRQSLGQGLEFLIYFQGNSAPDKSGLPSDRFSAERTGGSVSTLTIQRTQQEDSAVYLCASSPDRSYNEQFFGPGTRLTVL.